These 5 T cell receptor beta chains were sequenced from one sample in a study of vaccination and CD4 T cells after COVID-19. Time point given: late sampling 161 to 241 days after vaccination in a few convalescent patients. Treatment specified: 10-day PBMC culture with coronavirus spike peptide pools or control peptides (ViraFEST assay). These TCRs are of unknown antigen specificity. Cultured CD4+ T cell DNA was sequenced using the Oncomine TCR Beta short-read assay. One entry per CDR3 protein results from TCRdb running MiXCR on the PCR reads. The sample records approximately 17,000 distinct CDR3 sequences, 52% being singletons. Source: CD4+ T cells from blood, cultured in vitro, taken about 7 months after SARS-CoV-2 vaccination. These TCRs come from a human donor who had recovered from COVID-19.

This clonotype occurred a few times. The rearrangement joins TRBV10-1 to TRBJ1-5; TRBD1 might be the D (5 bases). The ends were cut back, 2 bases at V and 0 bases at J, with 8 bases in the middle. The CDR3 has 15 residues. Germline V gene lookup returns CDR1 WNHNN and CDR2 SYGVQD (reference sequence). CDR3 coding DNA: TGCGCCAGCAGTGAGGACAGCTATAGCAATCAGCCCCAGCATTTT. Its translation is CASSEDSYSNQPQHF.

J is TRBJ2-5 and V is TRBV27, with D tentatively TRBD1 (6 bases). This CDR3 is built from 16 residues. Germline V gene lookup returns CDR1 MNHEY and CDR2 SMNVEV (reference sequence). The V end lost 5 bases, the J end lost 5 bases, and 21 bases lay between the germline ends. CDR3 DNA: TGTGCCAGCAGTGTTCTCGACTACCGCCAGGGGGAGACCCAGTACTTC. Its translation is CASSVLDYRQGETQYF.

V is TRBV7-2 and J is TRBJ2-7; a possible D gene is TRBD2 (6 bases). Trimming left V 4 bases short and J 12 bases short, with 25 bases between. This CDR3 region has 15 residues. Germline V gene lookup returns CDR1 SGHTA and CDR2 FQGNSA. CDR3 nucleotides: TGTGCCAGCAGCTCCGTAGGAGGGGAACTCCGTGCGCTGTACTTC. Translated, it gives CASSSVGGELRALYF.

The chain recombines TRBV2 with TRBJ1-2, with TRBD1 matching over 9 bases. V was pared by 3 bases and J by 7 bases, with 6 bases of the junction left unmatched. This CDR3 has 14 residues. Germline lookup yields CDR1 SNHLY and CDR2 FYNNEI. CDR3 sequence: CASSEDRGKVGYTF. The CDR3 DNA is TGTGCCAGCAGTGAGGACAGGGGAAAGGTTGGCTACACCTTC.

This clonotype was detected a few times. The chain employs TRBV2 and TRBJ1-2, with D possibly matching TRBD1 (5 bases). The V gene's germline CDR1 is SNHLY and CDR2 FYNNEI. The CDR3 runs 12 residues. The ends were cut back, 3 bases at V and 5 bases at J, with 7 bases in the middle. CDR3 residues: CASSDRQYGYTF. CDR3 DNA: TGTGCCAGCAGTGACAGACAGTATGGCTACACCTTC.